The entry below describes one TCR beta chain. The data originate from a study of blood T cell repertoires in COVID-19. Background on the study: T cells, B-cell-depleted T cells, or PBMCs provided the cDNA or gDNA that served as material.

Seattle patients were enrolled during active infection and followed longitudinally. How the authors handled the data: Estimation of nucleated cell counts relied on the amplification of reference gene primers. This table comes from immunoSEQ multiplex PCR, and its TCRdb copy is limited to in-frame clones, with some not included. V and J calls and clone size follow that table, whereas D and trimming were derived from the DNA. Among some 230,000 clones, 80% to 85% were seen once, and the ten largest hold 7.5% to 9.5%. The sequence was collected from a woman older than 75 with COVID-19, enrolled during active disease. The sequencing sample was made of peripheral blood.

As DNA, the CDR3 is TGCGCCAGCAGCTTGCAGTCCGCTGGTGGTTCACCCCTCCACTTT. Its translation is CASSLQSAGGSPLHF. V and J are TRBV5-1 and TRBJ1-6; D not certain. Germline V lookup: CDR1 SGHRS, CDR2 YFSETQ. Trimming cost V 1 base and J 9 bases, with 14 bases left between them. The CDR3 covers 15 residues. Full variable domain (missing parts from reference TRBV5-1 and TRBJ1-6): KAGVTQTPRYLIKTRGQQVTLSCSPISGHRSVSWYQQTPGQGLQFLFEYFSETQRNKGNFPGRFSGRQFSNSRSEMNVSTLELGDSALYLCASSLQSAGGSPLHFGNGTRLTVT.